The 26 T cell receptor beta chains listed next were all sequenced from one sample in a study of shared clonotypes between healthy human individuals. The repertoire was sequenced with immunoSEQ multiplex PCR; TCRdb's copy has only in-frame clones and lacks some. The sample includes approximately 500,000 clones, about 72% of them seen just once. The specimen was PBMCs. These receptors all stem from a woman aged 40 to 50 in good health. Some clones in this sample may be carry-over from other donors' samples.

The chain carries TRBV7-3 and TRBJ2-1, with 8 bases lining up with TRBD2. The CDR3 is 13 residues long. V lost 5 bases to trimming and J lost 6 bases; unmatched junction nucleotides: 3. Germline CDR1 reads SGHTA; CDR2 reads FQGTGA. The CDR3 sequence: CASSPGGGNEQFF. The CDR3 nucleotides are TGTGCCAGCAGCCCCGGGGGGGGCAATGAGCAGTTCTTC.

This clone was counted at least ten times. V usage is TRBV19 and J usage is TRBJ2-3, with D perhaps being TRBD1 or TRBD2 (5 bases each). Germline V gene sequence: CDR1 LNHDA, CDR2 SQIVND (reference sequence). This CDR3 comprises 14 residues. Trimming left V 4 bases short and J 4 bases short, with 12 bases between. CDR3 nucleotides: TGTGCCAGTAGTAACCCCGGGACGGCAGATACGCAGTATTTT. Protein: CASSNPGTADTQYF.

For this clone: With a far larger clone one base away, a read error is the likely cause. The chain has TRBV7-9 and TRBJ1-3; D might be TRBD1 (6 bases). CDR3 length: 15 residues. The germline gives CDR1 SEHNR, CDR2 FQNEAQ (reference sequence). The CDR3 protein is CASSQRTGSGNAIYF. In DNA form, the CDR3 reads TGTGCCAGCAGCCAACGAACAGGGTCAGGAAACGCCATATATTTT.

The chain carries TRBV11-2 and TRBJ2-3; a possible D gene is TRBD2 (7 bases). The germline V gene encodes CDR1 SGHAT and CDR2 FQNNGV. Trimming removed 1 base from V and 0 bases from J, with 11 bases in between. CDR3 length: 16 amino acids. The chain's CDR3 is CASSLGGGGSTDTQYF. The CDR3 DNA reads TGTGCCAGCAGCTTAGGCGGGGGCGGTAGCACAGATACGCAGTATTTT.

The chain has TRBV7-9 and TRBJ2-1; TRBD2 is a possible D gene (6 bases). V gave up 5 bases and J gave up 12 bases, with 14 bases separating them. Germline assignment: CDR1 SEHNR and CDR2 FQNEAQ (reference sequence). There are 12 residues in the CDR3. CDR3 in amino acids: CASSPTGVVQFF. For the CDR3, the DNA is TGTGCCAGCAGCCCTACGGGGGTAGTGCAGTTCTTC.

This chain uses TRBV30 with TRBJ2-7; perhaps TRBD2 as D (5 bases). This CDR3 has 14 residues. Germline CDR1 reads GTSNPN; CDR2 reads SVGIG (reference sequence). The V gene lost 0 bases and the J gene lost 12 bases, with 21 bases spanning the gap. CDR3 protein: CAWSVGVEGDVLYF. The CDR3 coding sequence is TGTGCCTGGAGTGTCGGGGTAGAGGGTGATGTGCTGTACTTC.

V gene TRBV4-2 combines with J gene TRBJ2-1; 10 positions match TRBD2. CDR1 is LGHNA and CDR2 is YNFKEQ in the germline V gene. The trim removed 3 bases at V and 2 bases at J, leaving 10 bases unmatched. The CDR3 has 18 amino acids. In DNA form, the CDR3 reads TGTGCCAGCAGCCAGGTCAGCGGGAGGGCCGGACCCTACAATGAGCAGTTCTTC. It translates to CASSQVSGRAGPYNEQFF.

Written as DNA, the CDR3 is TGCGCCAGCAGCCCTGGGCTAGCGGGAGGCGTAGATACGCAGTATTTT. This gives the protein CASSPGLAGGVDTQYF. The chain is built from TRBV4-1 and TRBJ2-3; 11 nucleotides line up with TRBD2. The V gene's germline CDR1 is MGHRA and CDR2 YSYEKL. The CDR3 loop spans 16 amino acids. V trimming: 4 bases; J trimming: 5 bases; junction bases outside the gene matches: 8.

The chain joins TRBV19 to TRBJ1-2; TRBD1 matches at 7 bases. The junction had 7 bases not matched to a gene; V was cut back by 4 bases and J by 8 bases. The CDR3 extends over 13 amino acids. Germline V CDR1 and CDR2: LNHDA, SQIVND (reference sequence). The CDR3 region has the DNA TGTGCCAGTAGTAGGGAGGGGGCCGGGGGCTACACCTTC. This translates into CASSREGAGGYTF.

The V gene is TRBV7-2, the J gene TRBJ2-7; 9 positions match TRBD2. The germline CDR1 and CDR2 sequences are SGHTA and FQGNSA. V lost 6 bases, J lost 2 bases, and 5 bases stayed unmatched. The CDR3 has 14 amino acids. CDR3 in amino acids: CASSAGGNPYEQYF. The CDR3 nucleotides are TGTGCCAGCAGTGCGGGAGGGAACCCCTACGAGCAGTACTTC. Full variable domain (outside the CDR3, taken from reference TRBV7-2 and TRBJ2-7): GAGVSQSPSNKVTEKGKDVELRCDPISGHTALYWYRQSLGQGLEFLIYFQGNSAPDKSGLPSDRFSAERTGGSVSTLTIQRTQQEDSAVYLCASSAGGNPYEQYFGPGTRLTVT.

This sequence joins TRBV28 and TRBJ2-7; TRBD2 agrees at 14 bases. Unmatched junction bases numbered 11, after V lost 4 bases and J lost 0 bases. The germline V gene has CDR1 MDHEN and CDR2 SYDVKM. The CDR3 has 19 residues. In DNA, the CDR3 is TGTGCCAGCAGTTCGATGACTAGCGGGAGGGCCTTCGTCTCCTACGAGCAGTACTTC. Translating gives CASSSMTSGRAFVSYEQYF.

The V gene is TRBV2, the J gene TRBJ1-1, with TRBD1 matching 8 bases. There are 13 residues in the CDR3. In germline, CDR1 is SNHLY, CDR2 FYNNEI. V lost 4 bases and J lost 6; bases outside the gene matches: 4. CDR3 in DNA: TGTGCCAGCAGTGTGGACAGGGAGGCTGAAGCTTTCTTT. Its protein is CASSVDREAEAFF.

The chain employs TRBV7-8 and TRBJ1-1; D unresolved. Trimming stripped 5 bases from V and 1 base from J, with 8 bases between. Germline V gene lookup returns CDR1 SGHVS and CDR2 FQNEAQ. The CDR3 is 13 amino acids. The CDR3 is CASSQQRNTEAFF. CDR3 DNA sequence: TGTGCCAGCAGCCAACAGAGGAACACTGAAGCTTTCTTT.

This clone was seen only a few times. This chain joins TRBV6-1 and TRBJ1-5; 10 nucleotides agree with TRBD1. The CDR3 loop spans 15 amino acids. V shed 3 bases, J shed 9 bases, and the junction held 8 bases outside the gene matches. The germline V gene encodes CDR1 MNHNS and CDR2 SASEGT. CDR3 amino acids: CASSETDRGLGPQHF. The CDR3 region has the DNA TGTGCCAGCAGTGAGACTGACAGGGGGCTAGGGCCCCAGCATTTT.

This clone has just one count. The V and J genes are TRBV9 and TRBJ2-2, with 9 bases fitting TRBD2. V shed 0 bases, J shed 3 bases, and the junction held 0 bases outside the gene matches. The CDR3 has 15 amino acids. CDR1 SGDLS and CDR2 YYNGEE come from the germline V gene. CDR3 in amino acids: CASSVGGGDTGELFF. The CDR3 DNA reads TGTGCCAGCAGCGTAGGCGGGGGGGACACCGGGGAGCTGTTTTTT. Full variable domain (outside the CDR3, taken from reference TRBV9 and TRBJ2-2): DSGVTQTPKHLITATGQRVTLRCSPRSGDLSVYWYQQSLDQGLQFLIQYYNGEERAKGNILERFSAQQFPDLHSELNLSSLELGDSALYFCASSVGGGDTGELFFGEGSRLTVL.

The chain joins TRBV7-9 to TRBJ2-7, with TRBD2 identical over 8 bases. The CDR3 has 15 amino acids. After removal of 1 base from V and 2 bases from J, the junction contained 4 bases not matched to a gene. CDR1 and CDR2 (germline): SEHNR, FQNEAQ (reference sequence). This CDR3 reads CASSLDGTRTYEQYF. The CDR3 bases are TGTGCCAGCAGCTTAGACGGGACTAGAACCTACGAGCAGTACTTC.

The CDR3 sequence: CASSRLTGSGNTIYF. DNA of the CDR3: TGTGCCAGCAGCCGCCTGACAGGCTCTGGAAACACCATATATTTT. V and J are TRBV14 and TRBJ1-3; D is perhaps TRBD1 (6 bases). The V end lost 4 bases, the J end lost 0 bases, and 10 bases lay between the germline ends. The CDR3 sequence is 15 residues long. Germline CDR1 SGHDN, CDR2 FVKESK. The variable domain in full, completed from reference TRBV14 and TRBJ1-3, reads EAGVTQFPSHSVIEKGQTVTLRCDPISGHDNLYWYRRVMGKEIKFLLHFVKESKQDESGMPNNRFLAERTGGTYSTLKVQPAELEDSGVYFCASSRLTGSGNTIYFGEGSWLTVV.

The chain carries TRBV19 and TRBJ1-1; D uncertain. The CDR3 runs to 17 residues. The germline CDR1 and CDR2 sequences are LNHDA and SQIVND (reference sequence). V dropped 5 bases and J dropped 3 bases, with 22 bases sitting between them. The chain's CDR3 is CASSPLRRAKSDTEAFF. The CDR3 DNA reads as TGTGCCAGTAGTCCTCTCAGGAGGGCCAAGTCCGACACTGAAGCTTTCTTT.

This clone was counted only a few times. Other DNA sequences within the sample encode an identical CDR3. The chain couples TRBV19 to TRBJ2-2; TRBD1 matches at 7 bases. From germline, CDR1 is LNHDA and CDR2 SQIVND (reference sequence). The CDR3 has 13 amino acids. With 9 bases clipped from V and 4 bases from J, the junction kept 5 bases outside the gene matches. CDR3 DNA sequence: TGTGCCAGCCGACAGGGTGGCACCGGGGAGCTGTTTTTT. Amino acids: CASRQGGTGELFF.

The chain employs TRBV11-2 and TRBJ2-1; no reliable D call. Germline V gene lookup returns CDR1 SGHAT and CDR2 FQNNGV. This CDR3 is built from 12 residues. Trimming removed 4 bases from V and 4 bases from J, with 5 bases in between. This chain's CDR3 is CASSSAYNEQFF. CDR3 DNA sequence: TGTGCCAGCAGCTCAGCATACAATGAGCAGTTCTTC.

V is TRBV10-3 and J is TRBJ2-7; 7 bases fit TRBD1. The CDR3 runs to 14 residues. In germline, CDR1 is ENHRY, CDR2 SYGVKD. Trimming at V came to 4 bases and at J to 1 base, leaving 4 bases not matched to a gene. CDR3 loop: CAISVTGYSYEQYF. The DNA for the CDR3 is TGTGCCATCAGTGTGACAGGGTATTCCTACGAGCAGTACTTC.

The rearrangement links TRBV9 to TRBJ1-1, with D tentatively TRBD1 (6 bases). Germline-derived CDR1 and CDR2 are SGDLS and YYNGEE. Trimming removed 3 bases at V and 1 base at J, with 16 bases between. CDR3 length equals 16 residues. The CDR3 coding sequence is TGTGCCAGCAGCGGGGGGCCAGAGACAGGGAACACTGAAGCTTTCTTT. The encoded protein is CASSGGPETGNTEAFF.

The table lists this clone with a count of one. The rearrangement uses TRBV5-1 and TRBJ2-7; D unresolved. Germline CDR1 reads SGHRS; CDR2 reads YFSETQ. This CDR3 region has 13 residues. Trimming removed 0 bases at V and 6 bases at J, with 10 bases between. As DNA, the CDR3 is TGCGCCAGCAGCTTGGAGGGTAGTTCCGAGCAGTACTTC. It is translated as CASSLEGSSEQYF. The variable domain in full, with the rest retrieved from reference TRBV5-1 and TRBJ2-7, is KAGVTQTPRYLIKTRGQQVTLSCSPISGHRSVSWYQQTPGQGLQFLFEYFSETQRNKGNFPGRFSGRQFSNSRSEMNVSTLELGDSALYLCASSLEGSSEQYFGPGTRLTVT.

This chain joins TRBV27 and TRBJ2-2, with TRBD1 identical over 10 bases. The V gene's germline CDR1 is MNHEY and CDR2 SMNVEV (reference sequence). The CDR3 spans 18 residues. The J segment lost 0 bases and the V segment lost 2 bases, leaving 6 bases of the junction unmatched. DNA of the CDR3: TGTGCCAGCAGTTTAGGGACAGGGGTTACCTCGAACACCGGGGAGCTGTTTTTT. Translation gives CASSLGTGVTSNTGELFF.

The chain combines TRBV30 with TRBJ2-7, with 9 positions matching TRBD1. Germline trimming cut 6 bases from V and 3 bases from J; bases unmatched to any gene: 3. Germline CDR1 GTSNPN, CDR2 SVGIG (reference sequence). CDR3 length: 12 residues. CDR3 in amino acids: CACMDRGYEQYF. The CDR3 DNA reads as TGTGCCTGCATGGACAGGGGCTACGAGCAGTACTTC. Drawing the rest from reference TRBV30 and TRBJ2-7, the complete variable domain is SQTIHQWPATLVQPVGSPLSLECTVEGTSNPNLYWYRQAAGRGLQLLFYSVGIGQISSEVPQNLSASRPQDRQFILSSKKLLLSDSGFYLCACMDRGYEQYFGPGTRLTVT.

The count of this clone is one. The CDR3 protein is CASSLVRAYEQYF. The DNA for the CDR3 is TGTGCCAGCAGCTTAGTGCGGGCCTACGAGCAGTACTTC. The chain joins TRBV7-2 to TRBJ2-7, with D possibly being TRBD2 (5 bases). V lost 1 base, J lost 2 bases, and 6 bases lay in between. Germline V gene lookup returns CDR1 SGHTA and CDR2 FQGNSA. This CDR3 spans 13 amino acids. The full variable domain, rest sourced from reference TRBV7-2 and TRBJ2-7, is GAGVSQSPSNKVTEKGKDVELRCDPISGHTALYWYRQSLGQGLEFLIYFQGNSAPDKSGLPSDRFSAERTGGSVSTLTIQRTQQEDSAVYLCASSLVRAYEQYFGPGTRLTVT.